This TCR beta chain derives from a study of T cell responses to AZD1222 COVID-19 vaccine. For the study at large: Second-dose timings of about 4 or about 12 weeks were pooled.

A word on this clone: The antigen is not known.

Clones were sequenced by immunoSEQ multiplex PCR, and TCRdb holds only the in-frame ones, with some missing. The sample gives roughly 50,000 clones, nearly 90% of which show up once; about 3.9% is in the top ten. Study-level points and caveats: The study sampled repertoires only after the peak T cell response. Among spike-specific TCRs, nearly half reportedly target unmutated variant regions. Compared with day 0, the breadth and depth of the Spike-specific TCR repertoire rose significantly after two doses of AZD1222.

J was trimmed by 5 bases and V by 5 bases; bases with no gene match: 3. CDR1 SGHNT and CDR2 YENEEA come from the germline V gene. The CDR3 consists of 13 residues. The sample was peripheral blood, taken on day 0 of AZD1222 vaccination. The clonotype originates from an adult in good health. The gene calls are TRBV11-3 and TRBJ2-5; TRBD2 matches 9 bases. The CDR3 nucleotides read TGTGCCAGCAGCGTTGGACTAGCGGAGACCCAGTACTTC. Residues: CASSVGLAETQYF.